The 32 T cell receptor beta chains listed next were all sequenced from one sample in a study of identical twins. TCRdb re-called the 5' RACE reads through MiXCR, storing one row per CDR3 protein. The sample consists of roughly 700,000 distinct CDR3 sequences, approximately 9% of them appearing once. This sample was shared with a second study, whose subject was yellow fever vaccine responses in identical twins.

Material: PBMCs. The receptors stem from a young woman in good health.

At least ten counts were recorded for this clonotype. This chain links TRBV9 with TRBJ2-1; 12 nucleotides agree with TRBD2. Germline lookup yields CDR1 SGDLS and CDR2 YYNGEE. After removal of 2 bases from V and 15 bases from J, the junction contained 9 bases not matched to a gene. This CDR3 has 14 residues. For the CDR3, the DNA is TGTGCCAGCAGCGTCATACTAGCGGGAGGACCTCTGTTCTTC. It specifies CASSVILAGGPLFF. Supplemented by reference TRBV9 and TRBJ2-1, the full variable domain reads DSGVTQTPKHLITATGQRVTLRCSPRSGDLSVYWYQQSLDQGLQFLIQYYNGEERAKGNILERFSAQQFPDLHSELNLSSLELGDSALYFCASSVILAGGPLFFGPGTRLTVL.

This clonotype appeared many times. This chain uses TRBV5-1 with TRBJ2-2; D possibly corresponds to TRBD1 (6 bases). The CDR3 totals 16 residues. Germline V gene data show CDR1 as SGHRS and CDR2 as YFSETQ. V was clipped by 0 bases and J by 1 base, with 10 bases between them. The CDR3 reads CASSLGLRGNTGELFF. CDR3 DNA sequence: TGCGCCAGCAGCTTGGGACTCAGGGGGAACACCGGGGAGCTGTTTTTT.

This clonotype was counted a few times. The chain employs TRBV20-1 and TRBJ2-6; possibly TRBD2 for D (6 bases). CDR1 is DFQATT, CDR2 SNEGSKA, per germline (reference sequence). The CDR3 runs to 16 residues. Trimming left V 0 bases short and J 4 bases short, with 13 bases between. The CDR3 sequence: CSARDPRGSGANVLTF. The CDR3 DNA sequence: TGCAGTGCTAGAGATCCGCGGGGTTCAGGGGCCAACGTCCTGACTTTC.

The chain carries TRBV2 and TRBJ1-2; TRBD1 matches 7 bases. The CDR3 runs 13 residues. The ends lost 2 bases at V and 7 bases at J; junction bases unmatched: 4. CDR1 is SNHLY and CDR2 is FYNNEI in the germline V gene. CDR3 sequence reads: CASSEMAGGGYTF. CDR3 nucleotide sequence: TGTGCCAGCAGTGAAATGGCAGGGGGTGGCTACACCTTC.

This sequence joins TRBV7-9 and TRBJ1-4; D is undetermined. This CDR3 is 14 amino acids long. Per germline, CDR1 SEHNR and CDR2 FQNEAQ (reference sequence). The V end was cut by 5 bases, the J end by 7 bases, with 14 bases between. CDR3 protein: CASSVISIGEKLFF. The DNA of the CDR3 is TGTGCCAGCAGCGTTATAAGTATAGGTGAAAAACTGTTTTTT.

This rearrangement joins TRBV15 to TRBJ2-2, with 11 bases fitting TRBD2. V gave up 10 bases and J gave up 6 bases; unmatched junction bases: 1. CDR3 size: 12 residues. Germline V gene sequence: CDR1 LNHNV, CDR2 YYDKDF (reference sequence). The CDR3 region has the DNA TGTGCCATACTAGCGGGAGCCGGGGAGCTGTTTTTT. Its translation is CAILAGAGELFF.

This clonotype occurred a few times. The rearrangement links TRBV6-1 to TRBJ2-1, with D tentatively TRBD2 (6 bases). The CDR3 is 19 amino acids. Per the germline V gene, CDR1 is MNHNS and CDR2 is SASEGT. Trimming cost V 8 bases and J 0 bases, with 26 bases left between them. The CDR3 spells CASSGARPGAPSSYNEQFF. The CDR3 bases are TGTGCCAGCTCGGGTGCCCGCCCGGGAGCCCCTAGCTCCTACAATGAGCAGTTCTTC.

This rearrangement joins TRBV24-1 to TRBJ2-5, with TRBD1 matching over 10 bases. CDR1 and CDR2 from the germline V gene are KGHDR and SFDVKD. V shed 1 base and J 5 bases; nucleotides not matched to a gene: 3. The CDR3 loop spans 15 amino acids. CDR3 region: CATSDFDRGRETQYF. Here the CDR3 DNA reads TGTGCCACCAGTGATTTTGACAGGGGGCGGGAGACCCAGTACTTC.

This clonotype occurred many times. The gene calls are TRBV5-5 and TRBJ1-1; D not certain. In germline, CDR1 is SGHKS, CDR2 YYEKEE (reference sequence). The CDR3 runs to 12 residues. V was cut by 2 bases and J by 1 base, with 3 bases left in between. The DNA of the CDR3 is TGTGCCAGCAGCTTCGGGAACACTGAAGCTTTCTTT. Protein product: CASSFGNTEAFF. Together with reference TRBV5-5 and TRBJ1-1, the CDR3 gives the full variable domain: DAGVTQSPTHLIKTRGQQVTLRCSPISGHKSVSWYQQVLGQGPQFIFQYYEKEERGRGNFPDRFSARQFPNYSSELNVNALLLGDSALYLCASSFGNTEAFFGQGTRLTVV.

This clonotype came up a few times. The genes are TRBV12-3 or TRBV12-4 and TRBJ1-1, with D perhaps matching TRBD1 (5 bases). V lost 5 bases and J lost 1, with 17 bases in between. The CDR3 loop spans 16 amino acids. The CDR3 DNA sequence: TGTGCCAGCAGTCCGTCGGGGGACGTACCGAACACTGAAGCTTTCTTT. It encodes CASSPSGDVPNTEAFF.

This chain uses TRBV7-8 with TRBJ2-7; D may be TRBD1 or TRBD2 (6 bases each). The ends were cut back, 5 bases at V and 6 bases at J, with 11 bases in the middle. This CDR3 has 12 residues. In germline, CDR1 is SGHVS, CDR2 FQNEAQ. CDR3 protein: CASSPRGREQYF. The DNA for the CDR3 is TGTGCCAGCAGCCCTCGGGGGCGCGAGCAGTACTTC.

This clonotype was seen a handful of times. The chain carries TRBV5-1 and TRBJ2-4, with D maybe TRBD1 (6 bases). The CDR3 contains 17 residues. Germline V gene sequence: CDR1 SGHRS, CDR2 YFSETQ. V lost 0 bases to trimming and J lost 0 bases, with 13 bases between them. The CDR3 region has the DNA TGCGCCAGCAGCTTGGCCACGGGACAAGGAGCCAAAAACATTCAGTACTTC. Residues: CASSLATGQGAKNIQYF.

This clonotype was counted many times. The chain has TRBV29-1 and TRBJ2-7; TRBD1 agrees at 7 bases. The CDR3 is 12 amino acids. J gave up 6 bases and V 5 bases, and 7 bases lay outside the gene matches. Germline-derived CDR1 and CDR2 are SQVTM and ANQGSEA. This chain's CDR3 is CSVQGVGFEQYF. The CDR3 nucleotides are TGCAGCGTTCAGGGGGTGGGGTTCGAGCAGTACTTC.

This clonotype was detected many times. The chain recombines TRBV11-2 with TRBJ2-5; 8 bases fit TRBD2. The CDR3 runs to 18 residues. V lost 1 base, J lost 5 bases, and 15 bases stayed unmatched. Germline V CDR1 and CDR2: SGHAT, FQNNGV. CDR3 loop: CASSLVHSSGTRFETQYF. The CDR3 nucleotides are TGTGCCAGCAGCTTAGTTCATAGTTCCGGGACTAGGTTCGAGACCCAGTACTTC.

The V and J genes are TRBV7-9 and TRBJ1-1, with D hard to call. The CDR3 contains 15 residues. Trimming left V 3 bases short and J 0 bases short, with 11 bases between. The germline V gene has CDR1 SEHNR and CDR2 FQNEAQ (reference sequence). The CDR3 spells CASSLLKHLNTEAFF. CDR3 DNA: TGTGCCAGCAGCTTGCTGAAACATTTGAACACTGAAGCTTTCTTT.

The chain links TRBV25-1 to TRBJ1-3, with a possible D match to TRBD1 (5 bases). V lost 1 base to trimming and J lost 9 bases, with 25 bases between them. Germline loops: CDR1 MGHDK, CDR2 SYGVNS. The CDR3 runs 18 residues. CDR3 sequence: CASSELGAGPRNGGTIYF. CDR3 coding DNA: TGTGCCAGCAGTGAATTGGGTGCAGGGCCACGAAATGGGGGCACCATATATTTT.

This clonotype was observed many times. The chain couples TRBV6-1 to TRBJ2-7; 7 nucleotides agree with TRBD1. This CDR3 contains 15 residues. V was clipped by 7 bases and J by 2 bases; unmatched bases: 11. Germline V gene data show CDR1 as MNHNS and CDR2 as SASEGT. CDR3 residues: CASTLEGASAYEQYF. Written as DNA, the CDR3 is TGTGCCAGCACCCTCGAGGGGGCGTCTGCCTACGAGCAGTACTTC.

The sample holds one count of this clonotype. The V gene is TRBV5-4, the J gene TRBJ2-1, with 7 nucleotides matching TRBD1. CDR3 length: 14 amino acids. V shed 3 bases, J shed 4 bases, and the junction held 4 bases outside the gene matches. The germline V gene has CDR1 SGHNT and CDR2 YYREEE (reference sequence). This chain's CDR3 is CASSSGQSYNEQFF. CDR3 coding DNA: TGTGCCAGCAGCTCGGGACAGTCGTACAATGAGCAGTTCTTC.

This sequence joins TRBV4-1 and TRBJ2-3; 8 bases align to TRBD1. Germline V gene lookup returns CDR1 MGHRA and CDR2 YSYEKL. V gave up 2 bases and J gave up 3 bases; unmatched junction bases: 7. This CDR3 contains 16 residues. The CDR3: CASSQPDRGGTDTQYF. CDR3 DNA sequence: TGCGCCAGCAGCCAACCAGACAGGGGTGGGACAGATACGCAGTATTTT.

The chain employs TRBV20-1 and TRBJ1-1, with no clear D. The V end lost 3 bases, the J end lost 1 base, and 18 bases lay between the germline ends. The germline V gene encodes CDR1 DFQATT and CDR2 SNEGSKA (reference sequence). This CDR3 is 16 amino acids long. For the CDR3, the DNA is TGCAGTGCTAGCCCCCTAAGAGGGCAGAAGAACACTGAAGCTTTCTTT. It specifies CSASPLRGQKNTEAFF.

This sequence joins TRBV27 and TRBJ2-1, with D perhaps given as TRBD1 or TRBD2 (6 bases each). V was clipped by 0 bases and J by 10 bases, with 10 bases between them. This CDR3 has 13 residues. Germline V gene data show CDR1 as MNHEY and CDR2 as SMNVEV (reference sequence). The DNA of the CDR3 is TGTGCCAGCAGTTTATCGAGGGGGGTAGAGCAGTTCTTC. It codes for CASSLSRGVEQFF.

V is TRBV5-6 and J is TRBJ1-1; D not resolved. With 4 bases removed from V and 3 bases from J, the gap between germline ends came to 19 bases. There are 16 residues in the CDR3. Germline CDR1 and CDR2: SGHDT and YYEEEE. CDR3 sequence: CASSIRAQSYYTEAFF. CDR3 in DNA: TGTGCCAGCAGCATCCGGGCGCAATCGTATTACACTGAAGCTTTCTTT. Complete variable domain (other parts from reference TRBV5-6 and TRBJ1-1): DAGVTQSPTHLIKTRGQQVTLRCSPKSGHDTVSWYQQALGQGPQFIFQYYEEEERQRGNFPDRFSGHQFPNYSSELNVNALLLGDSALYLCASSIRAQSYYTEAFFGQGTRLTVV.

This clonotype occurred a few times. This chain uses TRBV7-9 with TRBJ2-7; 11 bases fit TRBD1. Trimming at V came to 5 bases and at J to 7 bases, leaving 7 bases not matched to a gene. Germline CDR1 reads SEHNR; CDR2 reads FQNEAQ (reference sequence). CDR3 length: 14 residues. The CDR3 DNA follows: TGTGCCAGCAGCCGGACAGGGGGCCGTCCTGAGCAGTACTTC. It codes for CASSRTGGRPEQYF.

The chain uses TRBV6-5 and TRBJ2-5; D uncertain. CDR1 and CDR2 (germline): MNHEY, SVGAGI. The length of the CDR3 is 14 residues. V was cut by 0 bases and J by 0 bases, with 5 bases left in between. CDR3 nucleotide sequence: TGTGCCAGCAGTTACTCAGATAACCAAGAGACCCAGTACTTC. Protein sequence: CASSYSDNQETQYF.

This clonotype occurred many times. The chain recombines TRBV12-3 or TRBV12-4 with TRBJ1-2; TRBD1 matches 8 bases. J was trimmed by 3 bases and V by 3 bases; bases with no gene match: 6. The CDR3 is 15 residues long. The DNA of the CDR3 is TGTGCCAGCAGTTTTTGGACAGGGAGCGACTATGGCTACACCTTC. Protein: CASSFWTGSDYGYTF.

This clonotype was seen many times. V is TRBV12-3 or TRBV12-4 and J is TRBJ2-5, with 7 bases aligning to TRBD1. The CDR3 has 14 amino acids. V shed 3 bases and J 5 bases; nucleotides not matched to a gene: 6. The CDR3 region is CASSLRGRVETQYF. The CDR3 DNA follows: TGTGCCAGCAGTTTGAGGGGGCGAGTGGAGACCCAGTACTTC.

This clonotype was found many times. The genes are TRBV7-2 and TRBJ2-7, with D possibly being TRBD2 (6 bases). Trimming shortened V by 0 bases and J by 1 base, and 13 bases separated the two germline ends. The germline CDR1 and CDR2 sequences are SGHTA and FQGNSA. This CDR3 contains 16 residues. The CDR3 sequence is CASSLAGGVISYEQYF. Here the CDR3 DNA reads TGTGCCAGCAGCTTAGCGGGGGGAGTCATATCCTACGAGCAGTACTTC.

This CDR3 is CASSVGQVQETQYF. The CDR3 bases are TGTGCCAGCAGCGTGGGACAGGTACAAGAGACCCAGTACTTC. This chain links TRBV9 with TRBJ2-5; 8 positions match TRBD1. The CDR3 consists of 14 residues. Per germline, CDR1 SGDLS and CDR2 YYNGEE. Germline trimming cut 2 bases from V and 2 bases from J; bases unmatched to any gene: 2.

The sample holds many counts of this clonotype. The chain employs TRBV7-9 and TRBJ2-7, with D perhaps given as TRBD1 or TRBD2 (5 bases each). This CDR3 is built from 15 residues. CDR1 is SEHNR and CDR2 is FQNEAQ in the germline V gene (reference sequence). V gave up 5 bases and J gave up 2 bases, with 16 bases separating them. The CDR3 reads CASSTRDALAYEQYF. The CDR3 DNA follows: TGTGCCAGCAGCACACGGGACGCCCTAGCCTACGAGCAGTACTTC.

This clonotype was counted at least ten times. CDR3 sequence reads: CASSLDRVLEQFF. The CDR3 region has the DNA TGTGCCAGCAGCTTGGACAGGGTTTTAGAGCAGTTCTTC. The chain uses TRBV7-2 and TRBJ2-1; 8 nucleotides agree with TRBD1. In germline, CDR1 is SGHTA, CDR2 FQGNSA. The CDR3 spans 13 residues. Losses at the gene ends were 3 bases for V and 10 bases for J; bases not matched to a gene: 5.

The chain carries TRBV18 and TRBJ2-7; 7 bases match TRBD2. Germline-derived CDR1 and CDR2 are KGHSH and LQKENI. The CDR3 totals 15 residues. Losses at the gene ends were 1 base for V and 4 bases for J; bases not matched to a gene: 7. The CDR3 nucleotides read TGTGCCAGCTCACCACTCTCGGGGGAGGGTTACGAGCAGTACTTC. It yields the protein CASSPLSGEGYEQYF.

The V and J genes are TRBV13 and TRBJ2-7; D assignment may be TRBD1 or TRBD2 (5 bases each). The CDR3 is 13 amino acids. Trimming removed 2 bases at V and 4 bases at J, with 9 bases between. In germline, CDR1 is PRHDT, CDR2 FYEKMQ (reference sequence). This CDR3 is CASSLLEGYEQYF. The DNA of the CDR3 is TGTGCCAGCAGCTTATTAGAGGGGTACGAGCAGTACTTC. Drawing the rest from reference TRBV13 and TRBJ2-7, the complete variable domain is AAGVIQSPRHLIKEKRETATLKCYPIPRHDTVYWYQQGPGQDPQFLISFYEKMQSDKGSIPDRFSAQQFSDYHSELNMSSLELGDSALYFCASSLLEGYEQYFGPGTRLTVT.